A selection of T cell receptor beta chains follows, all from one sample in a study of spatial heterogeneity in lung cancer. Via MiXCR, TCRdb re-called the 5' RACE reads, giving one row per CDR3 protein. The table has under 40,000 distinct CDR3 sequences, 4% to 6% seen once. Sequenced material: PBMCs, taken at surgery. The origin of the receptors is a female donor with early-stage non-small cell lung cancer. CDR3s include the opening cysteine and the closing phenylalanine or tryptophan. The order of the fields is V gene, CDR3 length, clone size, J gene, D gene, CDR3 DNA, CDR3 protein. The D gene is left open where the match is weak. Where a row states a size, it is once, few, many or the class of an expanded clone; other rows omit it.

TRBV20-1	14	many	TRBJ2-7	-	TGCAGTGCTAGGCCGTTACAAGCAGCCTACGAGCAGTACTTC	CSARPLQAAYEQYF
TRBV20-1	10	many	TRBJ2-3	-	TGCAGTGCGGGGCTAGTTACGCAGTATTTT	CSAGLVTQYF
TRBV11-2	16	many	TRBJ1-1	TRBD1	TGTGCCAGCAGCTTACGGTTCGGGACAGTGAACACTGAAGCTTTCTTT	CASSLRFGTVNTEAFF
TRBV5-5	16	-	TRBJ2-5	-	TGTGCCAGCAGACAGAAGGTTAGGGCGTACCAAGAGACCCAGTACTTC	CASRQKVRAYQETQYF
TRBV20-1	13	many	TRBJ2-7	-	TGCAGTGCTAGCGGCAGGGTGACCTACGAGCAGTACTTC	CSASGRVTYEQYF
TRBV29-1	13	many	TRBJ1-2	-	TGCAGCGTTGAAATGATAGCTAACTATGGCTACACCTTC	CSVEMIANYGYTF
TRBV6-2/TRBV6-3	13	many	TRBJ1-2	-	TGTGCCAGCAGTTTAAGGCGAGGATATGGCTACACCTTC	CASSLRRGYGYTF
TRBV4-1	19	many	TRBJ1-2	TRBD1	TGCGCCAGCAGCCAAGGGGGACCAGGGGGCCCACGATCGTTCTATGGCTACACCTTC	CASSQGGPGGPRSFYGYTF
TRBV15	16	many	TRBJ1-3	-	TGTGCCACCAGCAGAAATGCGGGGGCCTCTGGAAACACCATATATTTT	CATSRNAGASGNTIYF
TRBV7-2	16	-	TRBJ1-5	-	TGTGCCAGCAGCTCCCGACAGGTCGATGGCAATCAGCCCCAGCATTTT	CASSSRQVDGNQPQHF
TRBV20-1	16	-	TRBJ2-1	TRBD1	TGCAGTGCTCCATCGCCCGGGACAGGGATTGGCAATGAGCAGTTCTTC	CSAPSPGTGIGNEQFF
TRBV30	12	few	TRBJ1-1	-	TGTGCTGCAGGGTTACGTGGCACTGAAGCTTTCTTT	CAAGLRGTEAFF
TRBV18	14	-	TRBJ1-6	-	TGTGCCAGCACGGAGACAGACTCTAATTCACCCCTCCACTTT	CASTETDSNSPLHF
TRBV3-1	15	-	TRBJ2-5	TRBD2	TGTGCCAGCAGTCGTGACGGCGGGGGACAAGAGACCCAGTACTTC	CASSRDGGGQETQYF
TRBV7-2	15	few	TRBJ2-1	TRBD1	TGTGCCAGCAGCTTGGGACAGGGGACTCACAATGAGCAGTTCTTC	CASSLGQGTHNEQFF
TRBV7-3	14	many	TRBJ2-3	-	TGTGCCAGCAGCTCCGGACTGATCACAGATACGCAGTATTTT	CASSSGLITDTQYF
TRBV7-9	14	many	TRBJ2-7	-	TGTGCCAGCAGCCCACCGTTAACAGCCTACGAGCAGTACTTC	CASSPPLTAYEQYF
TRBV4-2	16	few	TRBJ1-2	TRBD1	TGTGCCAGCAGCCAAGATAGTGAAGGACAGGGTCATGGCTACACCTTC	CASSQDSEGQGHGYTF
TRBV2	12	many	TRBJ2-2	-	TGTGCCAGCAGTGTTTACACCGGGGAGCTGTTTTTT	CASSVYTGELFF
TRBV20-1	13	many	TRBJ1-4	TRBD1	TGCAGCTTGACAGGGAAGGGAAATGAAAAACTGTTTTTT	CSLTGKGNEKLFF
TRBV7-6	14	few	TRBJ2-2	-	TGTGCCAGCAGCTCCACGCGGGGCCTCGGGGAGCTGTTTTTT	CASSSTRGLGELFF
TRBV5-1	14	many	TRBJ1-1	-	TGCGCCAGCAGCTCTGGACTTCCAAAGACTGAAGCTTTCTTT	CASSSGLPKTEAFF
TRBV4-1	13	many	TRBJ1-1	-	TGCGCCAGCAGCTCCGAAAGGCGCGTTGAAGCTTTCTTT	CASSSERRVEAFF
TRBV20-1	15	-	TRBJ2-1	-	TGCAGTGCTAGAGTTGGGACTTTTACTCGTGGTGAGCAGTTCTTC	CSARVGTFTRGEQFF
TRBV5-1	13	few	TRBJ2-5	-	TGCGCCAGCAGCTTGTCTGGGTTTGAGACCCAGTACTTC	CASSLSGFETQYF
TRBV20-1	12	-	TRBJ2-7	-	TGCTCCCCCCTCGGGCCGAACAACGAGCAGTACTTC	CSPLGPNNEQYF
TRBV7-2	15	many	TRBJ2-7	TRBD1	TGTGCCAGCAGCCCCGGGACAGCGAATTCCTACGAGCAGTACTTC	CASSPGTANSYEQYF
TRBV2	14	many	TRBJ2-4	-	TGTGCCAGCAGTCGGGTAGTGTCCAAAAACATTCAGTACTTC	CASSRVVSKNIQYF
TRBV7-2	14	many	TRBJ2-7	TRBD1	TGTGCCAGCAGCTCCTTCAGGGGGTCGTACGAGCAGTACTTC	CASSSFRGSYEQYF
TRBV7-2	17	many	TRBJ1-1	TRBD1	TGTGCCAGCAGCCAAGTGGTACAGGGGGTAGGAAATACTGAAGCTTTCTTT	CASSQVVQGVGNTEAFF
TRBV9	16	many	TRBJ2-3	-	TGTGCCAGCAGCGCGAGTCCCCCGGTGGGAACAGATACGCAGTATTTT	CASSASPPVGTDTQYF
TRBV12-3/TRBV12-4	15	many	TRBJ1-6	TRBD1	TGTGCCAGCAGTCCGAGACAGGGTTTTAATTCACCCCTCCACTTT	CASSPRQGFNSPLHF
TRBV24-1	14	many	TRBJ2-2	-	TGTGCCACCAGTGATCCTAACCCCCCCGGGGAGCTGTTTTTT	CATSDPNPPGELFF
TRBV3-1	13	few	TRBJ1-2	-	TGTGCCAGCAGCCAAGCGGCCAACTATGGCTACACCTTC	CASSQAANYGYTF
TRBV19	12	-	TRBJ1-1	-	TGTGCCAGTAGTATTCAGAACACTGAAGCTTTCTTT	CASSIQNTEAFF
TRBV25-1	14	many	TRBJ1-1	-	TGTGCCAGCAGTCCTCTTGGACTTAACACTGAAGCTTTCTTT	CASSPLGLNTEAFF